The 30 T cell receptor beta chains listed next were all sequenced from one sample in a study of HIV-infected patients and healthy controls. cDNA was made from 500 ng RNA using alpha and beta constant primers. Separate chain-specific third strand synthesis with multiplexing indices produced the alpha and beta libraries. Each CDR3 protein is one row after TCRdb ran MiXCR on the 5' RACE reads. This sample yields around 8,000 distinct CDR3 sequences, of which 6.7% are seen a single time; around 20% belongs to the top ten. Roughly three months, about 14 weeks, into antiretroviral therapy, follow-up blood was collected. All unsorted peripheral T cells were captured because whole blood was used without fractionation. Sequencing used blood, obtained during antiretroviral therapy. These receptors originate from an adult with HIV infection.

As for this clonotype: With the library built for alpha chains, this beta chain is off target and its frequency is not meaningful. V usage is TRBV3-1 and J usage is TRBJ2-1; the D gene is possibly TRBD1 (6 bases). The CDR3 runs 18 residues. V lost 0 bases and J lost 8, with 23 bases in between. The germline V gene has CDR1 LGHDT and CDR2 YNNKEL (reference sequence). DNA of the CDR3: TGTGCCAGCAGCCAAGATCATCTCGGACAGACACACGGAGATGAGCAGTTCTTC. Its translation is CASSQDHLGQTHGDEQFF.

This clonotype was recorded at least ten times. This beta chain turned up in a library designed for alpha chains; as an off-target read, its abundance says little. The chain recombines TRBV5-1 with TRBJ2-1; TRBD1 agrees at 7 bases. CDR1 SGHRS and CDR2 YFSETQ come from the germline V gene. Germline trimming cut 2 bases from V and 8 bases from J; bases unmatched to any gene: 7. CDR3 size: 14 residues. CDR3 sequence (DNA): TGCGCCAGCAGCTTAAACAGGGGTTATGATGAGCAGTTCTTC. The encoded protein is CASSLNRGYDEQFF.

This clonotype was seen repeatedly, ten times or more. This beta chain lies outside the target of a library built for alpha chains; its clone size means little. The rearrangement uses TRBV19 and TRBJ2-5, with TRBD1 matching over 9 bases. Germline CDR1 LNHDA, CDR2 SQIVND (reference sequence). The V segment lost 5 bases and the J segment 5 bases; nucleotides outside the gene matches: 9. This CDR3 region has 15 residues. CDR3 DNA sequence: TGTGCCAGTAGTTTTTCCGGGACAGGGTCCGAGACCCAGTACTTC. It yields the protein CASSFSGTGSETQYF.

This clonotype was seen at least ten times. This beta chain represents an off-target read in a library built for alpha chains; its size is of limited meaning. V usage is TRBV6-4 and J usage is TRBJ2-1; the D gene is possibly TRBD1 (5 bases). Trimming removed 2 bases at V and 2 bases at J, with 10 bases between. CDR1 MRHNA and CDR2 SNTAGT come from the germline V gene. The CDR3 totals 15 residues. CDR3 DNA: TGTGCCAGCAGTGACGGTCAGACAGCCTACAATGAGCAGTTCTTC. As protein: CASSDGQTAYNEQFF.

About this clonotype itself: For a library built for alpha chains, this beta chain is a stray read; little rests on its size. This chain uses TRBV4-1 with TRBJ2-3, with D possibly matching TRBD1 (6 bases). CDR1 is MGHRA and CDR2 is YSYEKL in the germline V gene. The V gene lost 3 bases and the J gene lost 4 bases, with 20 bases spanning the gap. The CDR3 is 17 amino acids. CDR3 bases: TGCGCCAGCAGCCACCTACTCACAGGGAGCCGGCCAGATACGCAGTATTTT. Its translation is CASSHLLTGSRPDTQYF.

By frequency in the sample, this clonotype is medium-sized (0.01 to 0.1%). Because this beta chain is a stray read in a library intended to capture alpha chains, its abundance should not be given much weight. The chain couples TRBV5-1 to TRBJ1-2; no definite D call. The length of the CDR3 is 15 residues. Trimming stripped 0 bases from V and 7 bases from J, with 16 bases between. The germline gives CDR1 SGHRS, CDR2 YFSETQ. The CDR3 region is CASSLEMGKASGYTF. Written as DNA, the CDR3 is TGCGCCAGCAGCTTGGAGATGGGTAAGGCCTCTGGCTACACCTTC.

This clonotype was seen many times. Because this beta chain is a stray read in a library intended to capture alpha chains, its abundance should not be given much weight. The chain links TRBV27 to TRBJ2-5; D assignment may be TRBD1 or TRBD2 (5 bases each). Trimming removed 2 bases at V and 5 bases at J, with 15 bases between. CDR1 is MNHEY, CDR2 SMNVEV, per germline (reference sequence). The CDR3 sequence is 15 residues long. The CDR3 sequence: CASSLDPSWGETQYF. CDR3 sequence (DNA): TGTGCCAGCAGTTTAGATCCTAGCTGGGGCGAGACCCAGTACTTC.

This clonotype was observed many times. This beta chain represents an off-target read in a library built for alpha chains; its size is of limited meaning. V usage is TRBV2 and J usage is TRBJ2-2; 15 bases align to TRBD2. Per germline, CDR1 SNHLY and CDR2 FYNNEI. CDR3 length: 18 residues. V lost 2 bases to trimming and J lost 2 bases; unmatched junction nucleotides: 3. This chain's CDR3 is CASSEPGLAGGNTGELFF. The CDR3 region has the DNA TGTGCCAGCAGTGAACCGGGACTAGCGGGGGGCAACACCGGGGAGCTGTTTTTT. The full variable domain, rest sourced from reference TRBV2 and TRBJ2-2, is EPEVTQTPSHQVTQMGQEVILRCVPISNHLYFYWYRQILGQKVEFLVSFYNNEISEKSEIFDDQFSVERPDGSNFTLKIRSTKLEDSAMYFCASSEPGLAGGNTGELFFGEGSRLTVL.

This clonotype came up many times. Since it is a stray read in a library aimed at alpha chains, this beta chain has a size that is not meaningful. This chain joins TRBV7-6 and TRBJ1-1; D gene uncertain. CDR1 is SGHVS, CDR2 FNYEAQ, per germline. Trimming removed 1 base at V and 0 bases at J, with 6 bases between. The CDR3 is made up of 14 amino acids. The CDR3 loop reads CASSLEAVNTEAFF. CDR3 coding DNA: TGTGCCAGCAGCTTAGAGGCAGTGAACACTGAAGCTTTCTTT.

This clonotype occurred many times. This beta chain came through as a stray read in a library set up for alpha chains, and its size says little. The chain uses TRBV5-1 and TRBJ2-1; D gene unclear. CDR1 is SGHRS, CDR2 YFSETQ, per germline. CDR3 length: 13 amino acids. V lost 3 bases and J 6 bases, leaving 10 bases between the germline ends. CDR3 nucleotide sequence: TGCGCCAGCAGCTCCCCTCCCGGCAATGAGCAGTTCTTC. Its protein is CASSSPPGNEQFF.

This clonotype was found many times. This beta chain slipped into a library made for alpha chains as a stray read, so its size is not meaningful. The rearrangement uses TRBV7-9 and TRBJ2-5; D might be TRBD1 (6 bases). V shed 2 bases and J shed 4 bases, with 17 bases lying between them. Looked up from germline, CDR1 is SEHNR and CDR2 is FQNEAQ (reference sequence). The length of the CDR3 is 16 residues. This chain's CDR3 is CASSLWPGIGGETQYF. The CDR3 bases are TGTGCCAGCAGCTTATGGCCCGGTATAGGGGGAGAGACCCAGTACTTC.

This clonotype was detected many times. This beta chain is an unintended read in a library built for alpha chains; its size means little. This chain joins TRBV7-6 and TRBJ1-4, with 9 nucleotides matching TRBD1. This CDR3 has 18 amino acids. J was trimmed by 4 bases and V by 5 bases; bases with no gene match: 14. Germline CDR1 reads SGHVS; CDR2 reads FNYEAQ. The CDR3 loop is CASSPGTGPPQLNEKLFF. CDR3 DNA sequence: TGTGCCAGCAGCCCCGGGACAGGGCCTCCTCAACTTAATGAAAAACTGTTTTTT.

This clonotype was recorded many times. Being off target in a library aimed at alpha chains, this beta chain has a size of little meaning. The genes are TRBV7-9 and TRBJ1-2; 10 bases are a match to TRBD1. V was pared by 10 bases and J by 7 bases, with 12 bases of the junction left unmatched. The CDR3 is 14 amino acids. CDR1 is SEHNR and CDR2 is FQNEAQ in the germline V gene (reference sequence). CDR3 coding DNA: TGTGCCACCAGGACAGGGGGTGATGCCTTTGGCTACACCTTC. This translates into CATRTGGDAFGYTF.

This clonotype was observed many times. Since it is a stray read in a library aimed at alpha chains, this beta chain has a size that is not meaningful. This rearrangement joins TRBV28 to TRBJ2-3; D is undetermined. With 4 bases removed from V and 2 bases from J, the gap between germline ends came to 4 bases. The CDR3 is 12 amino acids. Germline V gene sequence: CDR1 MDHEN, CDR2 SYDVKM. CDR3 DNA: TGTGCCAGCAGTTCGGACACAGATACGCAGTATTTT. Its protein product is CASSSDTDTQYF.

This clonotype is labeled medium-sized. With the library built for alpha chains, this beta chain is off target and its frequency is not meaningful. The rearrangement links TRBV12-5 to TRBJ2-1, with 13 bases fitting TRBD2. The CDR3 totals 15 residues. CDR1 and CDR2 (germline): LGHNT, FRNRAP. V shed 6 bases and J 7 bases; nucleotides not matched to a gene: 6. For the CDR3, the DNA is TGTGCTAGTGGGCTGGGGACTAGCGGGAAGAATGAGCAGTTCTTC. Protein: CASGLGTSGKNEQFF.

This clonotype was recorded many times. The library was built for alpha chains, so this beta chain is an off-target read and its size means little. J is TRBJ2-3 and V is TRBV7-3; D may correspond to TRBD1 or TRBD2 (5 bases each). Germline CDR1 reads SGHTA; CDR2 reads FQGTGA. The V gene lost 4 bases and the J gene lost 8 bases, with 13 bases spanning the gap. The CDR3 runs 13 residues. CDR3 nucleotides: TGTGCCAGCAGCTCACTAGGGGCCGGTACGCAGTATTTT. Translated, it gives CASSSLGAGTQYF.

This clonotype is labeled medium-sized. Because this beta chain is a stray read in a library intended to capture alpha chains, its abundance should not be given much weight. The J gene is TRBJ2-1, the V gene TRBV29-1; D possibly matches TRBD1 or TRBD2 (6 bases each). V was trimmed by 4 bases and J by 6 bases, leaving 19 bases between them. The CDR3 has 15 residues. Germline assignment: CDR1 SQVTM and CDR2 ANQGSEA. CDR3 region: CSVVDSGAAANEQFF. CDR3 sequence (DNA): TGCAGCGTTGTGGATTCGGGGGCTGCAGCCAATGAGCAGTTCTTC.

This clonotype was seen many times. Because the library targeted alpha chains, this beta chain is an off-target read whose size means little. The chain is built from TRBV20-1 and TRBJ2-3; tentatively, D is TRBD2 (5 bases). Trimming took off 6 bases at V and 2 bases at J, with 18 bases between the two ends. Germline CDR1 DFQATT, CDR2 SNEGSKA (reference sequence). CDR3 size: 15 residues. The CDR3 reads CSAQRTFDLTDTQYF. The CDR3 DNA follows: TGCAGTGCCCAGCGGACCTTCGACCTCACAGATACGCAGTATTTT.

Of note for this clonotype: In a library made to pick up alpha chains, this beta chain is a stray read with a size that means little. The V and J genes are TRBV29-1 and TRBJ2-3; the D call may be TRBD1 or TRBD2 (5 bases each). CDR1 is SQVTM, CDR2 ANQGSEA, per germline. The CDR3 is 15 residues long. V lost 2 bases, J lost 2 bases, and 14 bases lay in between. The CDR3 DNA reads TGCAGCGTTGAAACCGGGACCGAATACACAGATACGCAGTATTTT. It encodes CSVETGTEYTDTQYF.

This clonotype occurred many times. A library prepared for alpha chains yielded this beta chain as an off-target read; its size is of little meaning. The V gene is TRBV20-1, the J gene TRBJ2-3; TRBD2 matches 7 bases. Germline CDR1 DFQATT, CDR2 SNEGSKA (reference sequence). The V gene end was trimmed by 2 bases and the J gene end by 2 bases; junction bases not matched to a gene: 7. CDR3 size: 15 residues. The CDR3: CSARQPGGITDTQYF. CDR3 nucleotides: TGCAGTGCTAGACAACCGGGAGGTATCACAGATACGCAGTATTTT.

This clonotype showed up many times. In a library made to pick up alpha chains, this beta chain is a stray read with a size that means little. The chain combines TRBV6-5 with TRBJ2-4, with D possibly TRBD1 on 6 matching bases. This CDR3 comprises 16 residues. V lost 5 bases to trimming and J lost 0 bases, with 14 bases between them. Germline V lookup: CDR1 MNHEY, CDR2 SVGAGI. CDR3 DNA: TGTGCCAGCAGTCCCGGACAGTTACTAGCCAAAAACATTCAGTACTTC. Translation: CASSPGQLLAKNIQYF.

This clonotype was observed at least ten times. In a library made to pick up alpha chains, this beta chain is a stray read with a size that means little. The rearrangement uses TRBV10-3 and TRBJ2-1; D remains ambiguous. CDR1 ENHRY and CDR2 SYGVKD come from the germline V gene. CDR3 length: 12 amino acids. V gave up 8 bases and J gave up 10 bases, with 15 bases separating them. CDR3 DNA: TGTGCCATCGGCCCTAGACTCCAGGAGCAGTTCTTC. Translating it yields CAIGPRLQEQFF.

Within the sample, this clonotype is medium-sized (0.01 to 0.1%). As an off-target read in a library built for alpha chains, this beta chain has a frequency of little significance. The V gene is TRBV5-1, the J gene TRBJ2-7; unclear D gene. Germline-derived CDR1 and CDR2 are SGHRS and YFSETQ. The CDR3 runs 14 residues. V was cut by 0 bases and J by 2 bases, with 9 bases left in between. The chain's CDR3 is CASSLGTDPYEQYF. CDR3 sequence (DNA): TGCGCCAGCAGCTTGGGGACGGACCCCTACGAGCAGTACTTC.

This clonotype rates as medium-sized. Within a library made for alpha chains, this beta chain is off target, and its count is uninformative. The V and J genes are TRBV20-1 and TRBJ2-2; 10 bases match TRBD2. CDR3 length: 16 residues. CDR1 and CDR2 from the germline V gene are DFQATT and SNEGSKA (reference sequence). V dropped 3 bases and J dropped 6; count of bases not matched to a gene: 10. CDR3 residues: CSASGGSGRAPGELFF. Written as DNA, the CDR3 is TGCAGTGCTAGTGGAGGGAGCGGGAGGGCCCCCGGGGAGCTGTTTTTT.

The table lists this clonotype with a few counts. This beta chain is an off-target read within a library intended for alpha chains, so its frequency means little. The J gene is TRBJ2-1, the V gene TRBV19; a weak D match, TRBD1 (5 bases). This CDR3 has 13 residues. V was clipped by 3 bases and J by 8 bases, with 11 bases between them. The germline V gene has CDR1 LNHDA and CDR2 SQIVND (reference sequence). The DNA for the CDR3 is TGTGCCAGTAGTATTCTAGGGGCGGATGAGCAGTTCTTC. Protein: CASSILGADEQFF.

This clonotype appeared many times. This beta chain was picked up by a library intended for alpha chains and is off target, so its count carries little meaning. The rearrangement links TRBV4-2 to TRBJ2-3; TRBD2 agrees at 10 bases. This CDR3 is 20 amino acids long. J lost 2 bases, V lost 0 bases, and 14 bases had no gene match. Germline loops: CDR1 LGHNA, CDR2 YNFKEQ. This CDR3 reads CASSQDTLAGALPTTDTQYF. The CDR3 coding sequence is TGTGCCAGCAGCCAAGATACCCTAGCGGGAGCCCTCCCTACCACAGATACGCAGTATTTT.

This clonotype was counted at least ten times. The library was prepared for alpha chains; this beta chain is a stray read, so its frequency means little. The CDR3 nucleotides read TGTGCCAGCAGTCTGCCCCCAGGGACTAGCCGGTTCTTC. It yields the protein CASSLPPGTSRFF. V usage is TRBV12-3 or TRBV12-4 and J usage is TRBJ2-1, with 9 bases lining up with TRBD2. The V segment lost 5 bases and the J segment 15 bases; nucleotides outside the gene matches: 11. This CDR3 has 13 amino acids.

This clonotype has ten or more counts. A library made for alpha chains picked up this beta chain off target, so its size means little. The chain uses TRBV27 and TRBJ2-3; 7 nucleotides agree with TRBD2. Germline CDR1 MNHEY, CDR2 SMNVEV (reference sequence). With 3 bases clipped from V and 4 bases from J, the junction kept 19 bases outside the gene matches. CDR3 size: 19 residues. For the CDR3, the DNA is TGTGCCAGCAGTTTGGCTCTAGGAGGAAGGGACTATTCACCAGATACGCAGTATTTT. It encodes CASSLALGGRDYSPDTQYF.

There are many counts of this clonotype. This beta chain lies outside the target of a library built for alpha chains; its clone size means little. The rearrangement uses TRBV19 and TRBJ2-2; no firm D call. The CDR3 contains 13 residues. Trimming stripped 5 bases from V and 4 bases from J, with 8 bases between. Per germline, CDR1 LNHDA and CDR2 SQIVND (reference sequence). The CDR3 nucleotides read TGTGCCAGTAGTCGGTCGGTCACCGGGGAGCTGTTTTTT. It yields the protein CASSRSVTGELFF.

This clonotype was found many times. With the library built for alpha chains, this beta chain is off target and its frequency is not meaningful. The genes are TRBV7-9 and TRBJ2-1; 7 positions agree with TRBD2. With V trimmed by 6 bases and J by 9 bases, 17 bases remained unmatched. This CDR3 comprises 16 residues. Germline lookup yields CDR1 SEHNR and CDR2 FQNEAQ (reference sequence). CDR3 residues: CASRFIDGRPSAEQFF. The CDR3 DNA is TGTGCCAGCAGATTTATCGACGGGAGGCCATCCGCTGAGCAGTTCTTC.